The 10 T cell receptor beta chains listed next were all sequenced from one sample in a study of spatial heterogeneity in lung cancer. Sample time point: sample taken at primary tumor resection. Whole RNA obtained from tumor, nontumor lung or frozen PBMC underwent sequencing without sorting. TCRdb fed the 5' RACE reads into MiXCR, producing one record per CDR3 protein. The sample records approximately 40,000 distinct CDR3 sequences, approximately 6.8% being singletons. The sample consisted of PBMCs, taken at surgery. Source of these receptors: a female donor with early-stage non-small cell lung cancer.

This clonotype was seen at least ten times. The J gene is TRBJ1-5, the V gene TRBV12-3 or TRBV12-4; no firm D call. This CDR3 spans 14 amino acids. V lost 3 bases to trimming and J lost 4 bases, with 10 bases between them. CDR3 region: CASSFGQANQPQHF. CDR3 bases: TGTGCCAGCAGTTTTGGTCAGGCAAATCAGCCCCAGCATTTT.

This clonotype was recorded a few times. This chain joins TRBV6-1 and TRBJ2-7, with unresolved D. This CDR3 contains 16 residues. Germline lookup yields CDR1 MNHNS and CDR2 SASEGT. V was pared by 7 bases and J by 3 bases, with 22 bases between. CDR3 loop: CASTSLGPENYYEQYF. CDR3 DNA sequence: TGTGCCAGCACAAGTCTAGGACCCGAAAACTACTACGAGCAGTACTTC.

The V and J genes are TRBV7-9 and TRBJ2-7; perhaps D is TRBD1 or TRBD2 (5 bases each). CDR1 SEHNR and CDR2 FQNEAQ come from the germline V gene (reference sequence). The V end lost 2 bases, the J end lost 8 bases, and 19 bases lay between the germline ends. The CDR3 length is 15 residues. The CDR3 protein is CASSLTWDQGYKQYF. CDR3 coding DNA: TGTGCCAGCAGCTTAACCTGGGACCAAGGGTACAAGCAGTACTTC.

This clonotype has only one observation. This rearrangement joins TRBV6-1 to TRBJ1-2; no reliable D call. There are 14 residues in the CDR3. The germline CDR1 and CDR2 sequences are MNHNS and SASEGT. Trimming shortened V by 5 bases and J by 3 bases, and 13 bases separated the two germline ends. The CDR3 DNA follows: TGTGCCAGCAGTCCAGAGGTCCGCTACTATGGCTACACCTTC. Encoded protein: CASSPEVRYYGYTF.

The sample holds a few counts of this clonotype. The chain uses TRBV7-2 and TRBJ1-5; 9 bases are a match to TRBD1. The germline gives CDR1 SGHTA, CDR2 FQGNSA. V lost 1 base and J lost 6; bases outside the gene matches: 1. This CDR3 is 14 amino acids long. Here the CDR3 DNA reads TGTGCCAGCAGCTTAGGACAGGGGGGTCAGCCCCAGCATTTT. As protein: CASSLGQGGQPQHF.

This clonotype has just a few counts. The V call is TRBV3-1, the J call TRBJ1-5; D uncertain. V was trimmed by 4 bases and J by 0 bases, leaving 13 bases between them. The CDR3 totals 16 residues. Germline V CDR1 and CDR2: LGHDT, YNNKEL (reference sequence). The CDR3: CASSPTRGHSNQPQHF. CDR3 in DNA: TGTGCCAGCAGCCCGACACGGGGTCATAGCAATCAGCCCCAGCATTTT.

There are a few counts of this clonotype. The chain couples TRBV28 to TRBJ1-1, with unresolved D. This CDR3 comprises 14 residues. Germline CDR1 and CDR2: MDHEN and SYDVKM. V dropped 4 bases and J dropped 1 base, with 10 bases sitting between them. Written as DNA, the CDR3 is TGTGCCAGCAGTTCCCCGGGCTCGAACACTGAAGCTTTCTTT. Protein: CASSSPGSNTEAFF.

The chain is built from TRBV19 and TRBJ1-1; D gene ambiguous. The CDR3 has 13 residues. V dropped 7 bases and J dropped 3 bases, with 12 bases sitting between them. CDR1 LNHDA and CDR2 SQIVND come from the germline V gene (reference sequence). CDR3: CASTKGRDTEAFF. In nucleotides, the CDR3 is TGTGCCAGTACCAAAGGACGGGACACTGAAGCTTTCTTT.

Note on this clonotype: The germline gene is not matched at one end of the junction; a read error may be the cause. The chain joins TRBV5-1 to TRBJ1-5, with D maybe TRBD1 (5 bases). This CDR3 has 15 amino acids. Germline CDR1 SGHRS, CDR2 YFSETQ. CDR3 coding DNA: TGCGCCAGGAGCTTGGGGGACCTACCCGATCAGCCCCAGCATTTT. It is translated as CARSLGDLPDQPQHF.

The chain uses TRBV5-1 and TRBJ2-5, with a tentative D call TRBD2 (6 bases). CDR3 length: 13 amino acids. CDR1 is SGHRS and CDR2 is YFSETQ in the germline V gene. V was trimmed by 4 bases and J by 2 bases, leaving 9 bases between them. DNA for the CDR3: TGCGCCAGCAGCGCGGGACCTCAAGAGACCCAGTACTTC. Translated, it gives CASSAGPQETQYF.